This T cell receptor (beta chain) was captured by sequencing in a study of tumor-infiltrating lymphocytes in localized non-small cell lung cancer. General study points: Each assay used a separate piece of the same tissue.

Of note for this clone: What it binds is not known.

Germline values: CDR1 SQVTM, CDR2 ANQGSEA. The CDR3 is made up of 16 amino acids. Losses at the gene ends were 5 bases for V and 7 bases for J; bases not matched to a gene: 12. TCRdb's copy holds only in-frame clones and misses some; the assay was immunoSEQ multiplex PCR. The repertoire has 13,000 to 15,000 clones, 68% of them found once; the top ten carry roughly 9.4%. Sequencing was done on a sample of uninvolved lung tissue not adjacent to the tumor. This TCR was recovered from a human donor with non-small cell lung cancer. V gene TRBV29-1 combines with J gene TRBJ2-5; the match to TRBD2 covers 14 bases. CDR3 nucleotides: TGCAGCGTTAAGACTAGCGGGGGGGCCGGTTTGGGGACCCAGTACTTC. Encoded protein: CSVKTSGGAGLGTQYF.